The 21 T cell receptor beta chains below were found in one sample sequenced in a study of CD8+ T cells in alopecia areata (dated by TCRdb to the late 2010s). The time point label, read with the paper, signifies: baseline before oral tofacitinib. Library construction relied on the immunoSEQ multiplex PCR assay. RNA was extracted from all samples and reverse transcribed into cDNA as template for TCR sequencing. TCRdb provides this immuneACCESS table in a form limited to in-frame rearrangements. Some clones are lacking; in checked studies, under half of them reflect an unresolved V gene, and why the rest are absent is not known. Within this sample are about 160,000 clones, with over 70% of them counted one time only. The ten largest clones take up more than 12% of the sample. This material consisted of CD8+ T cells sorted from blood, taken at week 0. The receptors stem from a human donor with alopecia areata.

J is TRBJ2-1 and V is TRBV9; 8 bases match TRBD2. Germline loops: CDR1 SGDLS, CDR2 YYNGEE. The ends lost 4 bases at V and 10 bases at J; junction bases unmatched: 16. The CDR3 is 16 residues long. The CDR3 sequence is CASSPPPRGGWNEQFF. Here the CDR3 DNA reads TGTGCCAGCAGCCCCCCCCCGCGCGGGGGGTGGAACGAGCAGTTCTTC.

V is TRBV28 and J is TRBJ2-2; either TRBD1 or TRBD2 may fit D (5 bases each). V lost 1 base and J lost 7, with 16 bases in between. The germline V gene has CDR1 MDHEN and CDR2 SYDVKM. The CDR3 length is 16 residues. CDR3 bases: TGTGCCAGCAGTTTATTGTGGGACGGATCGGGCGGGGAGCTGTTTTTT. Translation: CASSLLWDGSGGELFF.

This sequence joins TRBV27 and TRBJ1-2; tentative D call: TRBD1 (6 bases). This CDR3 has 16 amino acids. In germline, CDR1 is MNHEY, CDR2 SMNVEV (reference sequence). V lost 4 bases and J lost 4, with 19 bases in between. CDR3 sequence: CASSSTSGQPLYGYTF. CDR3 DNA sequence: TGTGCCAGCAGTTCGACCTCGGGACAACCGCTCTATGGCTACACCTTC.

The chain recombines TRBV5-4 with TRBJ2-3, with D possibly being TRBD2 (6 bases). The CDR3 runs 15 residues. CDR1 and CDR2 (germline): SGHNT, YYREEE (reference sequence). The germline V and J ends were trimmed by 3 bases and 1 base, with 12 bases remaining between them. The CDR3 spells CASSSTGEGTDTQYF. CDR3 bases: TGTGCCAGCAGCTCAACGGGGGAGGGCACAGATACGCAGTATTTT.

The chain's CDR3 is CASSLASRGREVDTQYF. In DNA, the CDR3 is TGTGCCAGCAGCTTAGCGTCGAGGGGGCGCGAGGTAGATACGCAGTATTTT. The gene calls are TRBV7-9 and TRBJ2-3; 7 nucleotides match TRBD1. From germline, CDR1 is SEHNR and CDR2 FQNEAQ (reference sequence). V shed 0 bases, J shed 5 bases, and the junction held 11 bases outside the gene matches. CDR3 length: 17 amino acids.

The chain uses TRBV7-3 and TRBJ2-1, with D perhaps matching TRBD2 (5 bases). The CDR3 contains 13 residues. Trimming pared 2 bases from V and 3 bases from J, leaving 5 bases between. Per the germline V gene, CDR1 is SGHTA and CDR2 is FQGTGA. This CDR3 is CASSLGSYNEQFF. The CDR3, as DNA: TGTGCCAGCAGCTTAGGGAGCTACAATGAGCAGTTCTTC.

V is TRBV9 and J is TRBJ2-1, with unresolved D. V was cut by 0 bases and J by 0 bases, with 19 bases left in between. The CDR3 is 19 amino acids. Per the germline V gene, CDR1 is SGDLS and CDR2 is YYNGEE. The CDR3 DNA is TGTGCCAGCAGCGTAGAGGCCGTTCGTCCCGCTGGCTCCTACAATGAGCAGTTCTTC. This sequence encodes CASSVEAVRPAGSYNEQFF.

This clone was observed once. The V and J genes are TRBV7-2 and TRBJ2-1, with D perhaps matching TRBD2 (6 bases). V lost 5 bases, J lost 9 bases, and 14 bases lay in between. Germline-derived CDR1 and CDR2 are SGHTA and FQGNSA. This CDR3 has 13 residues. In DNA form, the CDR3 reads TGTGCCAGCAGCAACCTCCTGGGGGGTGAGCAGTTCTTC. Its protein product is CASSNLLGGEQFF.

The V call is TRBV29-1, the J call TRBJ2-7; 8 bases fit TRBD2. V lost 1 base, J lost 2 bases, and 4 bases stayed unmatched. Per the germline V gene, CDR1 is SQVTM and CDR2 is ANQGSEA. This CDR3 region has 14 residues. The chain's CDR3 is CSVEATSGTYEQYF. CDR3 coding DNA: TGCAGCGTTGAAGCAACTAGCGGAACCTACGAGCAGTACTTC.

V gene TRBV5-1 combines with J gene TRBJ2-7; possibly TRBD1 for D (5 bases). The CDR3 has 14 amino acids. Trimming shortened V by 1 base and J by 3 bases, and 11 bases separated the two germline ends. Per the germline V gene, CDR1 is SGHRS and CDR2 is YFSETQ. This CDR3 reads CASSLQGMNYEQYF. The CDR3 DNA follows: TGCGCCAGCAGCTTGCAGGGAATGAACTACGAGCAGTACTTC.

The chain couples TRBV5-1 to TRBJ2-1, with TRBD2 as a possible D gene (6 bases). CDR3 length: 15 amino acids. The V gene lost 4 bases and the J gene lost 3 bases, with 14 bases spanning the gap. Germline lookup yields CDR1 SGHRS and CDR2 YFSETQ. This CDR3 is CASSRSGGDYNEQFF. Here the CDR3 DNA reads TGCGCCAGCAGCCGGAGCGGAGGGGACTACAATGAGCAGTTCTTC.

The chain recombines TRBV7-9 with TRBJ2-1, with TRBD2 matching 10 bases. CDR3 size: 15 residues. V lost 2 bases and J lost 6; bases outside the gene matches: 4. Germline V gene lookup returns CDR1 SEHNR and CDR2 FQNEAQ (reference sequence). CDR3 in amino acids: CASSLPGLASNEQFF. The CDR3 DNA reads TGTGCCAGCAGCTTACCGGGACTAGCGTCCAATGAGCAGTTCTTC.

The chain links TRBV5-1 to TRBJ2-1, with D uncertain. The V and J ends lost 3 bases and 2 bases respectively, with 15 bases between them. The CDR3 is made up of 16 amino acids. From germline, CDR1 is SGHRS and CDR2 YFSETQ. The chain's CDR3 is CASSSRAYSPYNEQFF. In DNA form, the CDR3 reads TGCGCCAGCAGCTCGCGAGCCTATTCCCCCTACAATGAGCAGTTCTTC. Complete variable domain (other parts from reference TRBV5-1 and TRBJ2-1): KAGVTQTPRYLIKTRGQQVTLSCSPISGHRSVSWYQQTPGQGLQFLFEYFSETQRNKGNFPGRFSGRQFSNSRSEMNVSTLELGDSALYLCASSSRAYSPYNEQFFGPGTRLTVL.

The chain links TRBV4-1 to TRBJ1-1; D ambiguous. Germline CDR1 MGHRA, CDR2 YSYEKL. V shed 0 bases and J shed 5 bases, with 7 bases lying between them. The CDR3 is 13 residues long. Written as DNA, the CDR3 is TGCGCCAGCAGCCAAGAACCGCAAACTGAAGCTTTCTTT. Encoded protein: CASSQEPQTEAFF.

The chain links TRBV13 to TRBJ1-1, with D possibly TRBD1 on 5 matching bases. This CDR3 contains 11 residues. Per germline, CDR1 PRHDT and CDR2 FYEKMQ (reference sequence). The V gene lost 3 bases and the J gene lost 10 bases, with 9 bases spanning the gap. CDR3 in DNA: TGTGCCAGCAGCTTCGGGGGTGGAGCTTTCTTT. Encoded protein: CASSFGGGAFF.

Details on this clone: The identical CDR3 is also encoded by other nucleotide sequences in the sample. V gene TRBV27 combines with J gene TRBJ1-1; 7 bases map to TRBD1. The CDR3 is 16 amino acids. Germline CDR1 is MNHEY and CDR2 is SMNVEV (reference sequence). Germline trimming cut 0 bases from V and 3 bases from J; bases unmatched to any gene: 7. Here the CDR3 DNA reads TGTGCCAGCAGTTTATCGTTGGACAGGCCCTACACTGAAGCTTTCTTT. It specifies CASSLSLDRPYTEAFF.

Written as DNA, the CDR3 is TGCGCCAGCAGCTTGCGGGAGGGCCTTCTTGAGCAGTTCTTC. Its translation: CASSLREGLLEQFF. The chain has TRBV5-1 and TRBJ2-1, with TRBD2 matching over 8 bases. The CDR3 contains 14 residues. The V and J ends lost 1 base and 9 bases, in that order; junction bases with no gene match: 6. Germline values: CDR1 SGHRS, CDR2 YFSETQ. The complete variable domain, with remaining parts taken from reference TRBV5-1 and TRBJ2-1, reads KAGVTQTPRYLIKTRGQQVTLSCSPISGHRSVSWYQQTPGQGLQFLFEYFSETQRNKGNFPGRFSGRQFSNSRSEMNVSTLELGDSALYLCASSLREGLLEQFFGPGTRLTVL.

This chain uses TRBV29-1 with TRBJ2-7, with 9 bases identical to TRBD1. This CDR3 is 13 amino acids long. V dropped 6 bases and J dropped 2; count of bases not matched to a gene: 5. Germline CDR1 SQVTM, CDR2 ANQGSEA. The CDR3 DNA reads as TGCAGCGTCAGGACAGGGGAGGCCTACGAGCAGTACTTC. Translating it yields CSVRTGEAYEQYF.

The V gene is TRBV4-2, the J gene TRBJ2-3, with D maybe TRBD1 (6 bases). Trimming stripped 0 bases from V and 5 bases from J, with 9 bases between. The germline gives CDR1 LGHNA, CDR2 YNFKEQ. This CDR3 comprises 14 residues. CDR3 protein: CASSQEQGQDTQYF. For the CDR3, the DNA is TGTGCCAGCAGCCAAGAGCAGGGGCAAGATACGCAGTATTTT.

This clone came up once. The chain carries TRBV2 and TRBJ2-2; 11 positions agree with TRBD1. Germline values: CDR1 SNHLY, CDR2 FYNNEI. The V segment lost 6 bases and the J segment 5 bases; nucleotides outside the gene matches: 8. This CDR3 is 16 amino acids long. CDR3 bases: TGTGCCAGCAGGATGGAGGGGACAGGGGGAACCGGGGAGCTGTTTTTT. Translated, it gives CASRMEGTGGTGELFF.

This clone was found a few times. The chain uses TRBV6-5 and TRBJ2-7; 8 bases fit TRBD1. Trimming at V came to 6 bases and at J to 0 bases, leaving 4 bases not matched to a gene. The CDR3 extends over 14 amino acids. The germline V gene has CDR1 MNHEY and CDR2 SVGAGI. In nucleotides, the CDR3 is TGTGCCAGCAGCCCGGGACAGGCCTCCTACGAGCAGTACTTC. It encodes CASSPGQASYEQYF.